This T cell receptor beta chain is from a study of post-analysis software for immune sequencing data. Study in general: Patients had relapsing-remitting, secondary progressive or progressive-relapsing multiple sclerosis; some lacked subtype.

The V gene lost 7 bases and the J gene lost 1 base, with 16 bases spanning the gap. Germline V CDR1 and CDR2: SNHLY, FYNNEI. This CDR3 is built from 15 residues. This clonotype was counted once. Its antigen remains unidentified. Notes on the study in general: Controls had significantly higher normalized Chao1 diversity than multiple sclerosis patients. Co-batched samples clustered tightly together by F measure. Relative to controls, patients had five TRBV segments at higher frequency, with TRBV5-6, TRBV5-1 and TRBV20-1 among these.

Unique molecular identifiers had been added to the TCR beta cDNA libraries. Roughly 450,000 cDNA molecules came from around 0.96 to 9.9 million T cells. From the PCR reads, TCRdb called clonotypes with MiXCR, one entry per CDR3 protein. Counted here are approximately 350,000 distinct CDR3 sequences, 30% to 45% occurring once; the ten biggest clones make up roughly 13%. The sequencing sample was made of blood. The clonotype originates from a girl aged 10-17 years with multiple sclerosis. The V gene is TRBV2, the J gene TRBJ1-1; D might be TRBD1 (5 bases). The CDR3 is CASTRERDPNTEAFF. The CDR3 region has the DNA TGTGCCAGCACCCGAGAGAGGGACCCGAACACTGAAGCTTTCTTT.